This entry lists 14 T cell receptor beta chains sequenced from one sample in a study of regulatory T cells in long-lasting Graves disease (dated by TCRdb to the early 2020s). Libraries were built with multiplex PCR. TCRdb lists the instrument as Illumina HiSeq 4000. TCR beta libraries were built with iRepertoire HTBI primers and Arm-PCR amplification of CDR3 regions. TCRdb itself trimmed the public reads at Q25 with fastp, ran MiXCR and retained productive beta chains. One record per CDR3 amino acid sequence lists the most common genes and DNA. The sample yields about 400,000 distinct CDR3 sequences; 15% were counted once. The ten largest clones capture about 7.8% of the sample. The time point tag for this specimen amounts to: newly diagnosed GD, antithyroid drugs for less than 3 months. RNA was extracted from PBMCs in TRIzol for both TCR sequencing and RNA sequencing. These data also formed part of another study, on T cells in Graves' hyperthyroidism and ophthalmopathy.

Source: peripheral blood mononuclear cells (PBMCs), taken at new diagnosis, from a patient treated with antithyroid drugs. The receptors derive from a woman aged 40 to 49 with Graves disease. Donor details come from another sample of the same person, matched by shared clones.

This clonotype was observed at least ten times. The rearrangement links TRBV11-2 to TRBJ2-1; unclear D gene. The V and J ends lost 2 bases and 0 bases respectively, with 5 bases between them. Germline V lookup: CDR1 SGHAT, CDR2 FQNNGV. The CDR3 loop spans 14 amino acids. The CDR3 sequence: CASSLLGSYNEQFF. For the CDR3, the DNA is TGTGCCAGCAGCTTATTAGGCTCCTACAATGAGCAGTTCTTC.

This clonotype showed up many times. The chain has TRBV28 and TRBJ2-5; 7 positions match TRBD1. The CDR3 totals 14 residues. Trimming cost V 7 bases and J 9 bases; bases outside gene matches: 14. The germline V gene encodes CDR1 MDHEN and CDR2 SYDVKM. The CDR3 sequence: CASTPGTAQGPQYF. In DNA, the CDR3 is TGTGCCAGCACCCCCGGGACAGCCCAAGGGCCCCAGTACTTC.

This clonotype occurred many times. The gene calls are TRBV6-5 and TRBJ2-5; TRBD1 might be the D (5 bases). V was shortened by 0 bases and J by 5 bases, with 10 bases between the two germline ends. The CDR3 covers 14 residues. From germline, CDR1 is MNHEY and CDR2 SVGAGI. CDR3 amino acids: CASSYSPGLETQYF. CDR3 coding DNA: TGTGCCAGCAGTTACTCCCCAGGGCTGGAGACCCAGTACTTC.

This clonotype was detected ten times or more. V and J are TRBV20-1 and TRBJ1-5; possible D gene TRBD1, 5 bases. The CDR3 sequence is 15 residues long. Germline loops: CDR1 DFQATT, CDR2 SNEGSKA (reference sequence). V was trimmed by 0 bases and J by 6 bases, leaving 15 bases between them. The CDR3 loop reads CSARDERGEVQPQHF. CDR3 sequence (DNA): TGCAGTGCTAGAGATGAGCGGGGGGAGGTTCAGCCCCAGCATTTT.

With respect to this clonotype: One end of the junction does not line up with germline, which may come from a read error. This sequence joins TRBV25-1 and TRBJ1-4; 8 bases agree with TRBD1. Germline values: CDR1 MGHDK, CDR2 SYGVNS. This CDR3 is 16 amino acids long. The CDR3 reads CASSAKLQGAHEKLFF. The CDR3 nucleotides are TGTGCCAGCAGTGCGAAGCTTCAGGGGGCGCATGAAAAACTGTTCTTT.

This chain links TRBV4-3 with TRBJ2-7, with D possibly TRBD2 on 6 matching bases. The CDR3 extends over 15 amino acids. Trimming took off 5 bases at V and 4 bases at J, with 18 bases between the two ends. Germline V CDR1 and CDR2: LGHNA, YSLEER. For the CDR3, the DNA is TGCGCCAGCAGCTACGGGACTCTCGGGGAGTACGAGCAGTACTTC. This codes for CASSYGTLGEYEQYF.

The CDR3 DNA is TGTGCCAGCACCGGGACTAGCGGGAGGGGGTACGAGCAGTACTTC. Encoded protein: CASTGTSGRGYEQYF. The chain is built from TRBV7-2 and TRBJ2-7; 16 nucleotides line up with TRBD2. Germline CDR1 SGHTA, CDR2 FQGNSA. V shed 7 bases and J 4 bases; nucleotides not matched to a gene: 4. This CDR3 comprises 15 residues.

In regard to this clonotype: Given the absence of the conserved phenylalanine or tryptophan at the CDR3 end, a read error is likely. J is TRBJ2-5 and V is TRBV5-1; the D is unclear. V was shortened by 0 bases and J by 3 bases, with 6 bases between the two germline ends. Germline CDR1 and CDR2: SGHRS and YFSETQ. This CDR3 is built from 13 residues. The CDR3 DNA is TGCGCCAGCAGCTTGGAGGCGGAAGAGACCCAGTACCTC. Its protein is CASSLEAEETQYL.

This clonotype was observed many times. V and J are TRBV5-1 and TRBJ1-1; TRBD1 might be the D (6 bases). The CDR3 is 13 amino acids. V was pared by 3 bases and J by 4 bases, with 10 bases between. The germline V gene has CDR1 SGHRS and CDR2 YFSETQ. In DNA, the CDR3 is TGCGCCAGCAGCTCAGGGGTTCCCACTGAAGCTTTCTTT. Its protein product is CASSSGVPTEAFF.

This clonotype was observed many times. The V gene is TRBV12-3 or TRBV12-4, the J gene TRBJ2-7; D is possibly TRBD1 (5 bases). This CDR3 contains 12 residues. The V end lost 6 bases, the J end lost 5 bases, and 11 bases lay between the germline ends. The chain's CDR3 is CASSRSRDEQYF. The CDR3 DNA reads TGTGCCAGCAGCCGTAGCAGGGACGAGCAGTACTTC.

This clonotype has ten or more counts. J is TRBJ1-6 and V is TRBV12-3 or TRBV12-4; 7 bases agree with TRBD1. The CDR3 runs 15 residues. The junction had 6 bases not matched to a gene; V was cut back by 6 bases and J by 4 bases. The CDR3 protein is CASSQRDSYNSPLHF. Here the CDR3 DNA reads TGTGCCAGCAGCCAACGGGACAGTTATAATTCACCCCTCCACTTT.

V usage is TRBV3-1 and J usage is TRBJ2-7, with 7 positions matching TRBD1. Trimming removed 3 bases from V and 3 bases from J; junction bases left unmatched: 8. The CDR3 spans 15 residues. The germline V gene has CDR1 LGHDT and CDR2 YNNKEL (reference sequence). The DNA for the CDR3 is TGTGCCAGCAGCCAGGATCCGGGACAGAACTACGAGCAGTACTTC. It translates to CASSQDPGQNYEQYF.

This clonotype was seen many times. The chain combines TRBV11-2 with TRBJ1-3, with D possibly matching TRBD1 (5 bases). V shed 4 bases and J shed 2 bases, with 12 bases lying between them. This CDR3 region has 15 residues. CDR1 is SGHAT, CDR2 FQNNGV, per germline. CDR3 in DNA: TGTGCCAGCAGCTCGCTCGTGGGGCCTGGAAACACCATATATTTT. Translation: CASSSLVGPGNTIYF.

Many counts were recorded for this clonotype. CDR3 DNA: TGTGCCAGCAGTTTAAGAGGGGGGACCTTGAACACTGAAGCTTTCTTT. Translated: CASSLRGGTLNTEAFF. The chain recombines TRBV12-3 or TRBV12-4 with TRBJ1-1; tentative D call: TRBD1 (6 bases). Trimming left V 2 bases short and J 0 bases short, with 13 bases between. This CDR3 contains 16 residues.